Detailed here is one T cell receptor beta chain. The antigen is undetermined. The sample belongs to a study of cytomegalovirus exposure and HLA in healthy donors. Findings of the study overall: Looking again later, the authors saw that most CMV-associated TCR beta chains seemed HLA-restricted. In a later analysis, V- and J-gene trimming of beta chains associated with a DCLRE1C missense variant, replicated independently.

Germline loops: CDR1 SGHRS, CDR2 YFSETQ. Trimming left V 4 bases short and J 7 bases short, with 14 bases between. The length of the CDR3 is 13 residues. The PCR contained 60 Vbeta and 13 Jbeta primers. Here immunoSEQ multiplex PCR was the method, and the copy in TCRdb shows in-frame clones only, minus some. The sample consists of about 150,000 clones, over 60% of them appearing once. This rearrangement joins TRBV5-1 to TRBJ1-2; the D gene is possibly TRBD1 (6 bases). Sequenced material: PBMCs. The sequence came from a male donor in good health and CMV-seronegative. The chain's CDR3 is CASSANIRGGYTF. CDR3 sequence (DNA): TGCGCCAGCAGCGCAAATATCAGGGGTGGCTACACCTTC.